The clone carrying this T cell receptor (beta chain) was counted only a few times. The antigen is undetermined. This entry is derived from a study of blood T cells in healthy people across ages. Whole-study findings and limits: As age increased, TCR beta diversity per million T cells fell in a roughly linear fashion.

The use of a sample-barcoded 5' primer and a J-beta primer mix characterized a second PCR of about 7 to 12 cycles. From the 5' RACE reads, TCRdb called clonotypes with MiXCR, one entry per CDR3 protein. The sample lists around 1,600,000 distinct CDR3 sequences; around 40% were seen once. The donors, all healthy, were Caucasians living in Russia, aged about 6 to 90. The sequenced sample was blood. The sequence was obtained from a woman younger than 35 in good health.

Here the CDR3 DNA reads TGTGCCAGCAGCCCTATTACAGGGTATGGGGGGAACGAGCAGTACTTC. Translating it yields CASSPITGYGGNEQYF. The chain joins TRBV28 to TRBJ2-7, with D possibly called TRBD1 or TRBD2 (6 bases each). The CDR3 extends over 16 amino acids. Germline V gene data show CDR1 as MDHEN and CDR2 as SYDVKM. The germline V and J ends were trimmed by 6 bases and 5 bases, with 23 bases remaining between them.